The clone carrying this T cell receptor beta chain was observed a few times. The data were taken from a study of cytomegalovirus exposure and HLA in healthy donors. Clones were read by immunoSEQ multiplex PCR, and TCRdb kept only the in-frame ones, dropping some. The sample carries 110,000 to 150,000 clones, over 90% recorded once. Trimming removed 0 bases from V and 0 bases from J, with 3 bases in between. CDR3 length: 14 residues. Germline V gene data show CDR1 as SGHAT and CDR2 as FQDESV (reference sequence). The source material was PBMCs. The chain combines TRBV11-1 with TRBJ1-3; D remains unclear. This receptor was taken from a man aged 18 to 35 in good health and CMV-seropositive. CDR3 sequence (DNA): TGTGCCAGCAGCTTAGCCGTCTCTGGAAACACCATATATTTT. Its protein is CASSLAVSGNTIYF.